These 22 T cell receptor beta chains were sequenced from one sample in a study of shared clonotypes between healthy human individuals. Terminally differentiated effector memory CD45RA+ cells were excluded by CCR7 positive selection of CD45RO-negative cells. Generated by immunoSEQ multiplex PCR, the TCRdb table keeps only in-frame clones and is missing some. Counted here are millions of clones, more than 85% occurring once; the ten biggest clones make up 1.5% to 2%. Specimen: naive CD8+ T cells from PBMCs. The receptors originated from a man aged 18 to 29 in good health. Some clones in this sample may be carry-over from other donors' samples.

The rearrangement links TRBV7-9 to TRBJ2-7, with D perhaps TRBD1 (5 bases). The germline gives CDR1 SEHNR, CDR2 FQNEAQ (reference sequence). CDR3 length equals 16 residues. V was pared by 5 bases and J by 4 bases, with 21 bases between. This CDR3 is CASSPRGGARIYEQYF. The DNA for the CDR3 is TGTGCCAGCAGCCCCCGCGGTGGGGCGCGAATTTACGAGCAGTACTTC. The complete variable domain, with remaining parts taken from reference TRBV7-9 and TRBJ2-7, reads DTGVSQNPRHKITKRGQNVTFRCDPISEHNRLYWYRQTLGQGPEFLTYFQNEAQLEKSRLLSDRFSAERPKGSFSTLEIQRTEQGDSAMYLCASSPRGGARIYEQYFGPGTRLTVT.

Regarding this clone: Additional DNA sequences in this sample encode the identical CDR3. This rearrangement joins TRBV6-5 to TRBJ1-2; perhaps TRBD1 as D (5 bases). V was cut by 2 bases and J by 7 bases, with 5 bases left in between. This CDR3 is 11 amino acids long. Germline V lookup: CDR1 MNHEY, CDR2 SVGAGI. CDR3 loop: CASSYGGGYTF. CDR3 nucleotide sequence: TGTGCCAGCAGTTACGGGGGTGGCTACACCTTC.

The genes are TRBV30 and TRBJ1-4, with TRBD1 matching over 8 bases. Germline CDR1 reads GTSNPN; CDR2 reads SVGIG (reference sequence). This CDR3 has 15 residues. The V gene end was trimmed by 1 base and the J gene end by 3 bases; junction bases not matched to a gene: 4. CDR3 amino acids: CAWSDQGAANEKLFF. CDR3 coding DNA: TGTGCCTGGAGTGACCAGGGGGCAGCTAATGAAAAACTGTTTTTT.

The chain combines TRBV29-1 with TRBJ2-1; 8 bases are a match to TRBD2. After removal of 7 bases from V and 0 bases from J, the junction contained 20 bases not matched to a gene. The germline V gene has CDR1 SQVTM and CDR2 ANQGSEA. CDR3 length equals 19 residues. In DNA form, the CDR3 reads TGCAGCGGCCGGATGTCGGGGCAAGGCCGGGAGGGCTCCTACAATGAGCAGTTCTTC. Amino acid sequence: CSGRMSGQGREGSYNEQFF.

This chain uses TRBV5-3 with TRBJ2-7; either TRBD1 or TRBD2 may fit D (5 bases each). TRBV5-3 is recorded as an ORF, its role being uncertain. This CDR3 comprises 13 residues. Trimming cost V 3 bases and J 9 bases, with 16 bases left between them. The CDR3 loop is CARSWGWRIPQYF. The CDR3 DNA reads TGTGCCAGAAGCTGGGGGTGGCGGATCCCGCAGTACTTC.

V and J are TRBV5-4 and TRBJ1-4, with 9 bases matching TRBD1. The CDR3 sequence is 16 residues long. Looked up from germline, CDR1 is SGHNT and CDR2 is YYREEE (reference sequence). V lost 4 bases and J lost 2; bases outside the gene matches: 6. The CDR3 nucleotides are TGTGCCAGCAGCGGGGACAGGGCCTCTACTAATGAAAAACTGTTTTTT. Translating gives CASSGDRASTNEKLFF.

The genes are TRBV5-1 and TRBJ2-1; TRBD2 is a possible D gene (6 bases). Germline CDR1 SGHRS, CDR2 YFSETQ. V was clipped by 2 bases and J by 2 bases, with 17 bases between them. CDR3 length: 17 residues. The chain's CDR3 is CASSLKGGPLTYNEQFF. DNA of the CDR3: TGCGCCAGCAGCTTAAAGGGAGGCCCCCTAACCTACAATGAGCAGTTCTTC. Combining the CDR3 with reference TRBV5-1 and TRBJ2-1 gives the whole variable domain KAGVTQTPRYLIKTRGQQVTLSCSPISGHRSVSWYQQTPGQGLQFLFEYFSETQRNKGNFPGRFSGRQFSNSRSEMNVSTLELGDSALYLCASSLKGGPLTYNEQFFGPGTRLTVL.

The V gene is TRBV28, the J gene TRBJ2-7, with TRBD2 matching 8 bases. The V gene end was trimmed by 6 bases and the J gene end by 2 bases; junction bases not matched to a gene: 9. Germline V gene lookup returns CDR1 MDHEN and CDR2 SYDVKM. The CDR3 is 15 residues long. In DNA, the CDR3 is TGTGCCAGCAGCTATGCCGGGACTAGTACCTACGAGCAGTACTTC. This sequence encodes CASSYAGTSTYEQYF.

This chain joins TRBV19 and TRBJ2-7, with 9 bases matching TRBD2. Germline CDR1 is LNHDA and CDR2 is SQIVND (reference sequence). Trimming took 7 bases from V and 1 from J; bases not matched to a gene: 11. The length of the CDR3 is 16 residues. CDR3 residues: CASMASGADFSYEQYF. CDR3 DNA sequence: TGTGCCAGTATGGCTAGCGGGGCTGACTTTTCCTACGAGCAGTACTTC.

This chain connects TRBV27 to TRBJ1-1; the match to TRBD1 covers 8 bases. CDR1 is MNHEY, CDR2 SMNVEV, per germline (reference sequence). There are 14 residues in the CDR3. J was trimmed by 5 bases and V by 4 bases; bases with no gene match: 6. CDR3 DNA: TGTGCCAGCAGTTGGACAGGGCGGGGGACTGAAGCTTTCTTT. It is translated as CASSWTGRGTEAFF.

The gene calls are TRBV9 and TRBJ1-2, with D possibly being TRBD1 (6 bases). This CDR3 is built from 16 residues. Per the germline V gene, CDR1 is SGDLS and CDR2 is YYNGEE. The germline V and J ends were trimmed by 0 bases and 1 base, with 13 bases remaining between them. The CDR3 loop is CASSVGQDVINYGYTF. In DNA form, the CDR3 reads TGTGCCAGCAGCGTAGGACAGGACGTAATTAACTATGGCTACACCTTC.

This clone was observed a single time. V is TRBV11-2 and J is TRBJ2-4; 8 positions agree with TRBD2. This CDR3 is built from 15 residues. With 5 bases clipped from V and 1 base from J, the junction kept 4 bases outside the gene matches. CDR1 is SGHAT, CDR2 FQNNGV, per germline. CDR3: CASSTGRDAKNIQYF. CDR3 nucleotides: TGTGCCAGCAGCACCGGGAGGGACGCCAAAAACATTCAGTACTTC.

V gene TRBV27 combines with J gene TRBJ1-1; a weak D match, TRBD1 (6 bases). Germline V gene lookup returns CDR1 MNHEY and CDR2 SMNVEV (reference sequence). The length of the CDR3 is 15 residues. The V end lost 3 bases, the J end lost 5 bases, and 16 bases lay between the germline ends. The CDR3: CASSFQFGGGTEAFF. CDR3 DNA sequence: TGTGCCAGCAGTTTTCAATTTGGGGGCGGGACTGAAGCTTTCTTT.

The chain uses TRBV9 and TRBJ1-4; perhaps TRBD1 as D (5 bases). Germline loops: CDR1 SGDLS, CDR2 YYNGEE. The CDR3 runs to 15 residues. The V gene lost 4 bases and the J gene lost 4 bases, with 14 bases spanning the gap. The CDR3 here is CASSPTRGFNEKLFF. CDR3 in DNA: TGTGCCAGCAGCCCCACGAGGGGTTTTAATGAAAAACTGTTTTTT.

This clone showed up just once. This rearrangement joins TRBV4-1 to TRBJ2-5; D is perhaps TRBD1 (5 bases). Germline lookup yields CDR1 MGHRA and CDR2 YSYEKL. The CDR3 loop spans 14 amino acids. Trimming left V 2 bases short and J 5 bases short, with 12 bases between. Here the CDR3 reads CASSQLGARETQYF. The CDR3 DNA reads TGCGCCAGCAGCCAATTAGGGGCCCGGGAGACCCAGTACTTC.

The chain is built from TRBV18 and TRBJ1-1, with 9 bases lining up with TRBD1. Per the germline V gene, CDR1 is KGHSH and CDR2 is LQKENI. Trimming took 5 bases from V and 1 from J; bases not matched to a gene: 8. The CDR3 length is 16 residues. The CDR3 coding sequence is TGTGCCAGCTCAACTACGGGACAGGGAGGGAACACTGAAGCTTTCTTT. Translated: CASSTTGQGGNTEAFF.

The V gene is TRBV2, the J gene TRBJ2-1; TRBD1 matches 7 bases. Germline V gene sequence: CDR1 SNHLY, CDR2 FYNNEI. Trimming took 3 bases from V and 3 from J; bases not matched to a gene: 5. This CDR3 contains 15 residues. The CDR3 loop is CASSERGGLYNEQFF. CDR3 bases: TGTGCCAGCAGTGAGAGAGGGGGCCTCTACAATGAGCAGTTCTTC.

The J gene is TRBJ2-1, the V gene TRBV6-5, with 9 bases aligning to TRBD2. Germline assignment: CDR1 MNHEY and CDR2 SVGAGI. The V and J ends lost 0 bases and 8 bases, in that order; junction bases with no gene match: 5. The CDR3 is made up of 15 amino acids. The CDR3 DNA is TGTGCCAGCAGTTACTCGCGGGAGGGGTGGGATGAGCAGTTCTTC. Its protein product is CASSYSREGWDEQFF.

The rearrangement joins TRBV29-1 to TRBJ2-1; 8 positions agree with TRBD2. Trimming cost V 0 bases and J 5 bases; bases outside gene matches: 6. Per the germline V gene, CDR1 is SQVTM and CDR2 is ANQGSEA. The CDR3 spans 15 residues. CDR3 sequence: CSVEDIAGRDNEQFF. Written as DNA, the CDR3 is TGCAGCGTTGAAGATATAGCGGGGAGGGACAATGAGCAGTTCTTC.

V usage is TRBV28 and J usage is TRBJ2-7; D is unresolved. CDR1 and CDR2 (germline): MDHEN, SYDVKM. The V end lost 2 bases, the J end lost 6 bases, and 11 bases lay between the germline ends. The CDR3 loop spans 13 amino acids. Here the CDR3 DNA reads TGTGCCAGCAGTTTAGTTTCCTTGGGCGAGCAGTACTTC. Translating gives CASSLVSLGEQYF.

This clone was observed a few times. The chain is built from TRBV25-1 and TRBJ1-1, with TRBD1 matching 8 bases. The germline CDR1 and CDR2 sequences are MGHDK and SYGVNS. The CDR3 contains 15 residues. V was pared by 3 bases and J by 1 base, with 4 bases of the junction left unmatched. CDR3 sequence (DNA): TGTGCCAGCAGTGAGAAGACAGGGGAGAACACTGAAGCTTTCTTT. Translating it yields CASSEKTGENTEAFF.

The CDR3 coding sequence is TGTGCCAGCAGCTTAGTCCAGGGGAAATACAATGAGCAGTTCTTC. This gives the protein CASSLVQGKYNEQFF. The chain recombines TRBV7-8 with TRBJ2-1; tentatively, D is TRBD1 (6 bases). The CDR3 runs to 15 residues. V was cut by 1 base and J by 4 bases, with 11 bases left in between. Germline V gene lookup returns CDR1 SGHVS and CDR2 FQNEAQ.